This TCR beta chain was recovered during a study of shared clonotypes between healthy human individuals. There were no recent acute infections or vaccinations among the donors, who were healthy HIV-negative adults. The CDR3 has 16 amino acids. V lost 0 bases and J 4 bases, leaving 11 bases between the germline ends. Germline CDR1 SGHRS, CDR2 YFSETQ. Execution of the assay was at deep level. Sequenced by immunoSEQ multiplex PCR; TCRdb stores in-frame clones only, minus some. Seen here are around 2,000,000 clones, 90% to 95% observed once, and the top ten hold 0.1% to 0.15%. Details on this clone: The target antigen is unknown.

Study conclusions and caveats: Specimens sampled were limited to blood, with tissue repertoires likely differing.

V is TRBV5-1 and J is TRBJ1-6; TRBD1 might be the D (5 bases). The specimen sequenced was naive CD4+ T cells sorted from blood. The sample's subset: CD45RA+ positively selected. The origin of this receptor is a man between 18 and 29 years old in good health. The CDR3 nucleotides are TGCGCCAGCAGCTTGGGGGGCGACGCATATAATTCACCCCTCCACTTT. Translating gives CASSLGGDAYNSPLHF.